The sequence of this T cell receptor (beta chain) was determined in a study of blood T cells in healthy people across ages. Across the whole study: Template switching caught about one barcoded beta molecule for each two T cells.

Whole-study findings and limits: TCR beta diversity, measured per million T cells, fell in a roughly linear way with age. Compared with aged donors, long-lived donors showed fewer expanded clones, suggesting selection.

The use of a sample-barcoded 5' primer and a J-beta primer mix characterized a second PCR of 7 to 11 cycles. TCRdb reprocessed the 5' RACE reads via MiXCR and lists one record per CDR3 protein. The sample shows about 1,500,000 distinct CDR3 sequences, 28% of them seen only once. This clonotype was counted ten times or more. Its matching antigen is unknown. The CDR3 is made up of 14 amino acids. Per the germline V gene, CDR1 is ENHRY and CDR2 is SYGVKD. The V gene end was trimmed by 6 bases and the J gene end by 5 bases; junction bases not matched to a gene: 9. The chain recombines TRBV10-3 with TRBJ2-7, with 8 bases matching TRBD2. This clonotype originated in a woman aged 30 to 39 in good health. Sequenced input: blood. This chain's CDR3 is CAIRSSGSRNEQYF. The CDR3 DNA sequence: TGTGCCATCAGGTCGAGCGGGAGTAGGAACGAGCAGTACTTC.